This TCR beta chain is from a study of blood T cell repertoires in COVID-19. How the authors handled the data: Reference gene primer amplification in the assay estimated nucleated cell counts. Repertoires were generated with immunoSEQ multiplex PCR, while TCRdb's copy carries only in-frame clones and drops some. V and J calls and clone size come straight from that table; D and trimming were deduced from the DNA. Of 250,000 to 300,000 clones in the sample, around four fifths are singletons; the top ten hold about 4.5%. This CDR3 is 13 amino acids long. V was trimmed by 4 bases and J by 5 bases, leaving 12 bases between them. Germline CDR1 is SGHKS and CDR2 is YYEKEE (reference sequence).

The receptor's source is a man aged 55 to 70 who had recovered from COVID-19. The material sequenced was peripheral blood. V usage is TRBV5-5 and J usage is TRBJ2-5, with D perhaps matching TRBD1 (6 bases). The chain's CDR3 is CASSIQGRETQYF. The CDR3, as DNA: TGTGCCAGCAGCATACAGGGTAGGGAGACCCAGTACTTC.